The clone carrying this T cell receptor beta chain appeared a few times. This sample is part of a study of PD-L1 blockade in urothelial cancer. Time point of the sample: pretreatment peripheral blood. Germline lookup yields CDR1 SGHVS and CDR2 FNYEAQ. The CDR3 has 13 amino acids. The V gene end was trimmed by 4 bases and the J gene end by 3 bases; junction bases not matched to a gene: 3. Added to each PCR by spiking were synthetic TCR analog templates. Using immunoSEQ multiplex PCR, the repertoire was profiled, and TCRdb retains in-frame clones only, with some absent. The sample consists of approximately 50,000 clones, under 90% of them appearing once.

The V gene is TRBV7-6, the J gene TRBJ2-7; 7 bases match TRBD1. The sequence came from a man aged 65 to 79 with urothelial cancer. Source: PBMCs, taken around atezolizumab (anti-PD-L1) treatment. The CDR3 DNA follows: TGTGCCAGCAGCTCGGGACAGTACTACGAGCAGTACTTC. It translates to CASSSGQYYEQYF.